The following is a T cell receptor (beta chain) sequence with its context. What it binds is unknown. Several immunoSEQ plates received, in even portions, the genomic DNA of each subset. The protocol was immunoSEQ multiplex PCR, while the TCRdb copy is restricted to in-frame clones and leaves out a portion. Here the sample spans about 380,000 clones, about 97% being singletons. The data belong to a study of shared clonotypes between healthy human individuals. Whole-study findings and limits: Non-shared clonotypes had lower generation probabilities than those shared by all four donors. Even with large depth, rarefaction showed that sorted-subset sequencing was incomplete. Compared with memory subsets, naive subsets generally had larger estimated richness.

The germline gives CDR1 SGHTA, CDR2 FQGNSA. The CDR3 consists of 13 residues. After removal of 6 bases from V and 7 bases from J, the junction contained 8 bases not matched to a gene. The genes are TRBV7-2 and TRBJ1-1, with TRBD1 matching over 7 bases. Sequenced input: memory CD8+ T cells sorted from blood. Subset defined: CD45RO+ cells pooled with CCR7-negative TemRA cells. This TCR came from a man aged 25 to 40 in good health. CDR3: CASSQQGSDEAFF. The CDR3 bases are TGTGCCAGCAGTCAACAGGGGTCGGATGAAGCTTTCTTT.